These 27 T cell receptor beta chains originate from one sample sequenced in a study of cytomegalovirus exposure and HLA in healthy donors. Method: immunoSEQ multiplex PCR; TCRdb's copy keeps in-frame clones and lacks some. Among approximately 270,000 clones listed, 80% to 90% were seen once. Sequencing was performed on PBMCs. The receptors shown here come from a woman aged 18-29 years in good health and CMV-seronegative.

J is TRBJ2-1 and V is TRBV14; D perhaps matches TRBD1 (5 bases). CDR1 is SGHDN and CDR2 is FVKESK in the germline V gene. Trimming removed 0 bases at V and 9 bases at J, with 12 bases between. The length of the CDR3 is 14 residues. The CDR3 spells CASSQDLRDTEQFF. In nucleotides, the CDR3 is TGTGCCAGCAGCCAAGATCTCAGGGATACTGAGCAGTTCTTC.

This clone was seen just once. This rearrangement joins TRBV4-3 to TRBJ1-2; TRBD1 is a possible D gene (6 bases). CDR1 is LGHNA and CDR2 is YSLEER in the germline V gene. Trimming removed 6 bases at V and 2 bases at J, with 16 bases between. This CDR3 is 15 amino acids long. CDR3 protein: CASSPTGQLNYGYTF. The CDR3 DNA sequence: TGCGCCAGCAGTCCAACAGGACAGTTGAACTATGGCTACACCTTC.

This clone was recorded only once. The rearrangement joins TRBV9 to TRBJ1-1; possible D gene TRBD1, 6 bases. This CDR3 is 14 amino acids long. V shed 3 bases and J shed 6 bases, with 15 bases lying between them. Germline V gene sequence: CDR1 SGDLS, CDR2 YYNGEE. DNA for the CDR3: TGTGCCAGCAGCGCAACAGGGCGGTCCGCTGAAGCTTTCTTT. It is translated as CASSATGRSAEAFF.

V gene TRBV5-6 combines with J gene TRBJ2-7, with a tentative D call TRBD1 (6 bases). Germline CDR1 SGHDT, CDR2 YYEEEE. V shed 2 bases and J shed 7 bases, with 10 bases lying between them. The CDR3 has 12 residues. The CDR3 loop is CASSFPGQEQYF. As DNA, the CDR3 is TGTGCCAGCAGCTTTCCCGGACAGGAGCAGTACTTC.

The J gene is TRBJ2-2, the V gene TRBV5-6; maybe TRBD1 (6 bases). Germline lookup yields CDR1 SGHDT and CDR2 YYEEEE. The CDR3 runs to 17 residues. Deletions cut 4 bases from V and 8 bases from J, with 24 bases between. CDR3 sequence: CASSLSRDTDYPGELFF. The CDR3 DNA is TGTGCCAGCAGCCTAAGCCGGGACACGGATTATCCTGGGGAGCTGTTTTTT.

With respect to this clone: Sequence at one end of the junction differs from germline and may be a read error. This rearrangement joins TRBV28 to TRBJ1-5, with unresolved D. Looked up from germline, CDR1 is MDHEN and CDR2 is SYDVKM. This CDR3 contains 17 residues. The CDR3: CASGFGVNSLSNQPQHF. CDR3 sequence (DNA): TGTGCCAGCGGTTTCGGGGTGAACTCTCTCTCCAATCAGCCCCAGCATTTT.

The V and J genes are TRBV20-1 and TRBJ1-1; no reliable D call. Germline V gives CDR1 DFQATT, CDR2 SNEGSKA (reference sequence). CDR3 length equals 11 residues. V was clipped by 3 bases and J by 7 bases, with 9 bases between them. CDR3 sequence (DNA): TGCAGTGCTAGGGATGACATTGAAGCTTTCTTT. Residues: CSARDDIEAFF.

This clone was seen more than once but under ten times. The chain is built from TRBV11-3 and TRBJ2-7; D is perhaps TRBD1 (5 bases). The CDR3 extends over 13 amino acids. Germline CDR1 SGHNT, CDR2 YENEEA. Trimming stripped 6 bases from V and 1 base from J, with 10 bases between. This CDR3 is CASRRTGSYEQYF. The CDR3 region has the DNA TGTGCCAGCAGGCGAACAGGATCCTACGAGCAGTACTTC.

The table lists this clone with a count of one. V usage is TRBV7-2 and J usage is TRBJ1-2; no clear D. Trimming cost V 5 bases and J 0 bases, with 22 bases left between them. CDR1 and CDR2 from the germline V gene are SGHTA and FQGNSA. This CDR3 has 18 amino acids. The CDR3 loop is CASSLWPGILYPNYGYTF. DNA of the CDR3: TGTGCCAGCAGCCTCTGGCCGGGGATCTTGTACCCTAACTATGGCTACACCTTC.

The V gene is TRBV2, the J gene TRBJ2-2; D not resolved. V dropped 1 base and J dropped 7 bases, with 10 bases sitting between them. Germline V lookup: CDR1 SNHLY, CDR2 FYNNEI. The CDR3 is 14 amino acids. CDR3 protein: CASSEGVGFGELFF. In DNA form, the CDR3 reads TGTGCCAGCAGTGAAGGAGTCGGGTTCGGGGAGCTGTTTTTT.

The V call is TRBV4-2, the J call TRBJ2-3; D perhaps matches TRBD2 (5 bases). The CDR3 sequence is 16 residues long. V lost 1 base, J lost 6 bases, and 17 bases lay in between. Germline values: CDR1 LGHNA, CDR2 YNFKEQ. The CDR3 reads CASSQALGVRLDTQYF. CDR3 nucleotides: TGTGCCAGCAGCCAAGCACTAGGAGTACGACTGGATACGCAGTATTTT.

The chain couples TRBV9 to TRBJ2-2, with D maybe TRBD2 (5 bases). The CDR3 extends over 16 amino acids. CDR1 is SGDLS, CDR2 YYNGEE, per germline. Trimming cost V 6 bases and J 4 bases, with 19 bases left between them. CDR3 amino acids: CASTPHRAETTGELFF. The CDR3 bases are TGTGCCAGCACCCCCCACCGAGCGGAGACCACCGGGGAGCTGTTTTTT.

The V gene is TRBV6-1, the J gene TRBJ1-1; possibly TRBD1 for D (6 bases). CDR1 MNHNS and CDR2 SASEGT come from the germline V gene. V was shortened by 8 bases and J by 4 bases, with 14 bases between the two germline ends. The CDR3 length is 13 residues. This CDR3 reads CASGNRAGTEAFF. CDR3 DNA sequence: TGTGCCAGCGGGAACAGGGCGGGCACTGAAGCTTTCTTT.

This clone was detected a few times. The genes are TRBV9 and TRBJ2-1; 9 bases match TRBD1. After removal of 3 bases from V and 5 bases from J, the junction contained 6 bases not matched to a gene. Germline CDR1 reads SGDLS; CDR2 reads YYNGEE. The CDR3 loop spans 15 amino acids. The CDR3: CASSGSDRGDNEQFF. Here the CDR3 DNA reads TGTGCCAGCAGCGGTTCGGACAGGGGAGACAATGAGCAGTTCTTC.

The chain couples TRBV7-2 to TRBJ2-7; D is ambiguous. Germline loops: CDR1 SGHTA, CDR2 FQGNSA. V lost 4 bases and J 5 bases, leaving 9 bases between the germline ends. The CDR3 covers 12 residues. In DNA form, the CDR3 reads TGTGCCAGCAGCTGGATGGGCGACGAGCAGTACTTC. Protein: CASSWMGDEQYF.

The rearrangement joins TRBV14 to TRBJ1-6; TRBD1 matches at 7 bases. From germline, CDR1 is SGHDN and CDR2 FVKESK. V shed 2 bases, J shed 7 bases, and the junction held 11 bases outside the gene matches. The CDR3 is 17 amino acids. The chain's CDR3 is CASSQLRQGVKNSPLHF. DNA of the CDR3: TGTGCCAGCAGCCAACTAAGGCAGGGGGTTAAAAATTCACCCCTCCACTTT.

This rearrangement joins TRBV4-2 to TRBJ2-5; a possible D gene is TRBD2 (6 bases). The length of the CDR3 is 15 residues. V gave up 1 base and J gave up 5 bases, with 14 bases separating them. From germline, CDR1 is LGHNA and CDR2 YNFKEQ. CDR3 region: CASSQVGDWRETQYF. CDR3 sequence (DNA): TGTGCCAGCAGCCAAGTCGGGGACTGGAGGGAGACCCAGTACTTC.

V usage is TRBV5-1 and J usage is TRBJ2-7, with a tentative D call TRBD2 (6 bases). Trimming pared 2 bases from V and 2 bases from J, leaving 8 bases between. The CDR3 runs 13 residues. Germline V gene lookup returns CDR1 SGHRS and CDR2 YFSETQ. CDR3 residues: CASSFSGPYEQYF. CDR3 in DNA: TGCGCCAGCAGCTTCAGCGGGCCCTACGAGCAGTACTTC.

V is TRBV5-1 and J is TRBJ2-7; 11 positions match TRBD2. The germline gives CDR1 SGHRS, CDR2 YFSETQ. The CDR3 spans 16 residues. Germline trimming cut 7 bases from V and 0 bases from J; bases unmatched to any gene: 9. CDR3 sequence: CASAGLAGGNSYEQYF. The CDR3 DNA is TGCGCCAGCGCAGGGCTAGCGGGAGGTAACTCCTACGAGCAGTACTTC.

This clone was seen just once. J is TRBJ1-2 and V is TRBV19, with 8 bases aligning to TRBD1. Germline CDR1 LNHDA, CDR2 SQIVND (reference sequence). V lost 3 bases and J lost 4; bases outside the gene matches: 10. The CDR3 runs 16 residues. CDR3 region: CASSISGQGEAYGYTF. The CDR3 nucleotides are TGTGCCAGTAGTATCTCCGGACAGGGAGAAGCCTATGGCTACACCTTC.

J is TRBJ2-7 and V is TRBV7-2, with D possibly being TRBD1 (6 bases). The germline V gene encodes CDR1 SGHTA and CDR2 FQGNSA. The V gene lost 5 bases and the J gene lost 0 bases, with 14 bases spanning the gap. The CDR3 is 15 amino acids. CDR3 nucleotide sequence: TGTGCCAGCAGCCCGTCGACAGGTTCCTCCTACGAGCAGTACTTC. It encodes CASSPSTGSSYEQYF.

This chain connects TRBV30 to TRBJ2-1; TRBD1 matches 7 bases. Germline trimming cut 1 base from V and 3 bases from J; bases unmatched to any gene: 0. The CDR3 has 13 amino acids. Germline CDR1 reads GTSNPN; CDR2 reads SVGIG (reference sequence). CDR3 DNA: TGTGCCTGGAGTGCAGGGGGCTACAATGAGCAGTTCTTC. This sequence encodes CAWSAGGYNEQFF.

V and J are TRBV28 and TRBJ1-1; 8 bases line up with TRBD1. This CDR3 region has 15 residues. From germline, CDR1 is MDHEN and CDR2 SYDVKM. V lost 8 bases, J lost 5 bases, and 13 bases stayed unmatched. The CDR3 protein is CASSSTGVQLTEAFF. CDR3 bases: TGTGCCAGCTCGTCGACAGGGGTTCAGTTGACTGAAGCTTTCTTT.

The chain recombines TRBV4-1 with TRBJ2-3, with 8 bases identical to TRBD1. Per the germline V gene, CDR1 is MGHRA and CDR2 is YSYEKL. This CDR3 contains 20 residues. Trimming removed 0 bases from V and 0 bases from J; junction bases left unmatched: 14. The chain's CDR3 is CASSQEGITGTGPSTDTQYF. CDR3 bases: TGCGCCAGCAGCCAAGAGGGAATTACCGGGACAGGCCCAAGCACAGATACGCAGTATTTT.

The chain employs TRBV7-9 and TRBJ1-2; possible D gene TRBD1, 5 bases. The V end lost 1 base, the J end lost 4 bases, and 10 bases lay between the germline ends. Germline V gene data show CDR1 as SEHNR and CDR2 as FQNEAQ (reference sequence). The CDR3 spans 14 residues. CDR3: CASSLGGDRYGYTF. The CDR3 bases are TGTGCCAGCAGCTTAGGGGGGGACCGCTATGGCTACACCTTC.

This clone was seen a handful of times. The rearrangement uses TRBV28 and TRBJ1-2; D is possibly TRBD1 (6 bases). The germline gives CDR1 MDHEN, CDR2 SYDVKM. Trimming removed 6 bases from V and 4 bases from J, with 15 bases in between. This CDR3 is built from 14 residues. CDR3 loop: CASRMDRSSYGYTF. DNA for the CDR3: TGTGCCAGCAGGATGGACAGATCCTCCTATGGCTACACCTTC.

This sequence joins TRBV5-1 and TRBJ1-1; 7 nucleotides line up with TRBD1. Germline V CDR1 and CDR2: SGHRS, YFSETQ. This CDR3 contains 12 residues. V dropped 4 bases and J dropped 6; count of bases not matched to a gene: 3. CDR3 residues: CASSAGTAEAFF. CDR3 nucleotide sequence: TGCGCCAGCAGCGCTGGGACAGCTGAAGCTTTCTTT. Variable domain in full (rest from reference TRBV5-1 and TRBJ1-1): KAGVTQTPRYLIKTRGQQVTLSCSPISGHRSVSWYQQTPGQGLQFLFEYFSETQRNKGNFPGRFSGRQFSNSRSEMNVSTLELGDSALYLCASSAGTAEAFFGQGTRLTVV.